This T cell receptor (beta chain) was identified in a study of blood T cell repertoires in COVID-19. Authors' data handling: Counts of nucleated cells, estimated from reference gene primer amplification, were obtained. Clones were read by immunoSEQ multiplex PCR, and TCRdb kept only the in-frame ones, dropping some. V and J calls and clone size are copied from that table; D and trimming were computed from the DNA. The sample lists 340,000 or so clones; just over 85% were seen once. Unmatched junction bases numbered 4, after V lost 3 bases and J lost 3 bases. Germline values: CDR1 KGHSH, CDR2 LQKENI. The CDR3 loop spans 14 amino acids. Residents of 24 US areas, aged about 18 to 89 years, made up the participants. Cohorts were based on clinical histories the participants reported.

V is TRBV18 and J is TRBJ1-2; 7 nucleotides agree with TRBD1. The clonotype originates from a woman between 40 and 50 years old with acute COVID-19. Sequencing was carried out using PBMCs or T cells enriched from blood (not recorded which). CDR3 DNA sequence: TGTGCCAGCTCACCGGGGACAGCTGACTATGGCTACACCTTC. Its translation is CASSPGTADYGYTF. The whole variable domain, filled in from reference TRBV18 and TRBJ1-2, reads NAGVMQNPRHLVRRRGQEARLRCSPMKGHSHVYWYRQLPEEGLKFMVYLQKENIIDESGMPKERFSAEFPKEGPSILRIQQVVRGDSAAYFCASSPGTADYGYTFGSGTRLTVV.